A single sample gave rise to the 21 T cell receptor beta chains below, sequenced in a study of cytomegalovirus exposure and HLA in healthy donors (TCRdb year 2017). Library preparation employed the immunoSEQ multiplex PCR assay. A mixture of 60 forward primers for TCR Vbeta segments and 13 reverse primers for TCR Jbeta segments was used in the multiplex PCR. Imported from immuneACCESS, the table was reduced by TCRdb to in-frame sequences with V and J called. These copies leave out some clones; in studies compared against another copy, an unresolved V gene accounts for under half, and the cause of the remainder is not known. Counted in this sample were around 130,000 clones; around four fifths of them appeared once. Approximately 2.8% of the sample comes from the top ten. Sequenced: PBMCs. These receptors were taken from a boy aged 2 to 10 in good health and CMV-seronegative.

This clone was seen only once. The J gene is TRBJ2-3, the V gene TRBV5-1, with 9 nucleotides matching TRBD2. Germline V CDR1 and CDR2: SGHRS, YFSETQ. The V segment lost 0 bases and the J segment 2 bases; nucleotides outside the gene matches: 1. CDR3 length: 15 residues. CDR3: CASSLASGITDTQYF. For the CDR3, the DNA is TGCGCCAGCAGCTTGGCTAGCGGGATCACAGATACGCAGTATTTT.

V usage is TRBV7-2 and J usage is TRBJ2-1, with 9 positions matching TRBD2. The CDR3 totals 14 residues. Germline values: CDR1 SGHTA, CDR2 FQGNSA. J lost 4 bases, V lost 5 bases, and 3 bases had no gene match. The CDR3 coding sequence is TGTGCCAGCAGCCCTAGCGGGACTTACAATGAGCAGTTCTTC. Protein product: CASSPSGTYNEQFF.

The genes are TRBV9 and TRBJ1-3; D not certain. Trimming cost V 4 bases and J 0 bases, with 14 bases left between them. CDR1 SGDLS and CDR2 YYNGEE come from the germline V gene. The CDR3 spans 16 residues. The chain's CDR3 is CASSSYIGVSGNTIYF. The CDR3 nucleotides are TGTGCCAGCAGCTCTTATATCGGAGTCTCTGGAAACACCATATATTTT.

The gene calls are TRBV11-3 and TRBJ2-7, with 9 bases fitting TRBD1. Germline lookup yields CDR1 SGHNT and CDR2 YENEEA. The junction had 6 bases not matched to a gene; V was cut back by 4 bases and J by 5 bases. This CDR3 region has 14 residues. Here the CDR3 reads CASSSPDRGNEQYF. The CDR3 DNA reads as TGTGCCAGCAGCTCGCCGGACAGGGGAAACGAGCAGTACTTC.

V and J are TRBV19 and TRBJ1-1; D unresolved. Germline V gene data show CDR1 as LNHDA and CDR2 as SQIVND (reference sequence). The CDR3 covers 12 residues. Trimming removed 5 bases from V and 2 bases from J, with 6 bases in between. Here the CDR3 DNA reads TGTGCCAGTAGTGAGCGCAACACTGAAGCTTTCTTT. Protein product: CASSERNTEAFF. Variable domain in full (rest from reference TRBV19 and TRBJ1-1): DGGITQSPKYLFRKEGQNVTLSCEQNLNHDAMYWYRQDPGQGLRLIYYSQIVNDFQKGDIAEGYSVSREKKESFPLTVTSAQKNPTAFYLCASSERNTEAFFGQGTRLTVV.

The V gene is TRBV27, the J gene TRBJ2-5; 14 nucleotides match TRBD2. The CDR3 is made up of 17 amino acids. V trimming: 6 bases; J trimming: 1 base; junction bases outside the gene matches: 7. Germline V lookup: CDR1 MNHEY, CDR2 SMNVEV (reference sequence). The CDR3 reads CASSGTSGGSLQETQYF. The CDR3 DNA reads TGTGCCAGCAGCGGGACTAGCGGGGGATCTCTCCAAGAGACCCAGTACTTC.

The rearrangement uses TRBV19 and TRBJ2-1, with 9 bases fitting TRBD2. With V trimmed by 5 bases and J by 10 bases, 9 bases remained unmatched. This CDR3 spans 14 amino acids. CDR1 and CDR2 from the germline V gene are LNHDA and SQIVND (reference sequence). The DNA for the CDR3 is TGTGCCAGTAGTCCCGGGACTAGCACCTCGGAGCAGTTCTTC. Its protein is CASSPGTSTSEQFF.

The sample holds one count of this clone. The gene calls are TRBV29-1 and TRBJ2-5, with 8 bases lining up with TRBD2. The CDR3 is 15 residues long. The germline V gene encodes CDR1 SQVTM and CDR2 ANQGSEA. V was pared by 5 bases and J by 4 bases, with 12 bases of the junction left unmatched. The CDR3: CSVCWTSPPRETQYF. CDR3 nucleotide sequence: TGCAGCGTTTGTTGGACTAGCCCTCCTCGAGAGACCCAGTACTTC.

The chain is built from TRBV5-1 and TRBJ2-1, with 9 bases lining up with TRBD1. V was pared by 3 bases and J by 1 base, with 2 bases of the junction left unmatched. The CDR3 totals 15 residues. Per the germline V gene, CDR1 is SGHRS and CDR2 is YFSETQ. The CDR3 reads CASSSGQGSYNEQFF. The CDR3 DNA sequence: TGCGCCAGCAGCTCCGGACAGGGGTCCTACAATGAGCAGTTCTTC.

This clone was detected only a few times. The CDR3 loop reads CASSLGQDLGYTF. Written as DNA, the CDR3 is TGTGCCAGCAGTTTGGGACAAGACCTTGGCTACACCTTC. The rearrangement uses TRBV2 and TRBJ1-2; tentatively, D is TRBD1 (6 bases). Germline-derived CDR1 and CDR2 are SNHLY and FYNNEI. This CDR3 is built from 13 residues. V lost 5 bases, J lost 7 bases, and 14 bases lay in between. Complete variable domain (other parts from reference TRBV2 and TRBJ1-2): EPEVTQTPSHQVTQMGQEVILRCVPISNHLYFYWYRQILGQKVEFLVSFYNNEISEKSEIFDDQFSVERPDGSNFTLKIRSTKLEDSAMYFCASSLGQDLGYTFGSGTRLTVV.

CDR3: CASSSPLAGVENEQFF. In DNA, the CDR3 is TGTGCCAGCAGTTCGCCTTTAGCGGGAGTTGAGAATGAGCAGTTCTTC. This chain connects TRBV27 to TRBJ2-1, with TRBD2 identical over 9 bases. Germline V gene sequence: CDR1 MNHEY, CDR2 SMNVEV (reference sequence). The CDR3 runs 16 residues. J was trimmed by 7 bases and V by 4 bases; bases with no gene match: 11.

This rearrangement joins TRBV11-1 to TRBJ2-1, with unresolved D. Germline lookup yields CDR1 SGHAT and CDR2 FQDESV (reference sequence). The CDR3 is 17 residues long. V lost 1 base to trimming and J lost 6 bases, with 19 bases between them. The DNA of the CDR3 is TGTGCCAGCAGCTTAGTTTTGGCAGGATCAACCGTCAATGAGCAGTTCTTC. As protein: CASSLVLAGSTVNEQFF.

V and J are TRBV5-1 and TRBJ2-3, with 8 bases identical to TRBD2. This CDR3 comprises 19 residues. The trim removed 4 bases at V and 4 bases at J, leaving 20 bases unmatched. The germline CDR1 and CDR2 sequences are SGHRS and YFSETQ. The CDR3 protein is CASSPRGRGGLSSSDTQYF. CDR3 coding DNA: TGCGCCAGCAGCCCCCGTGGCCGGGGGGGCCTTAGTTCCTCAGATACGCAGTATTTT.

CDR3 nucleotide sequence: TGTGCCAGCAGCCCGACAGGCCGAAACACTGAAGCTTTCTTT. Residues: CASSPTGRNTEAFF. The J gene is TRBJ1-1, the V gene TRBV7-9; tentative D call: TRBD1 (6 bases). V was pared by 5 bases and J by 2 bases, with 12 bases between. In germline, CDR1 is SEHNR, CDR2 FQNEAQ (reference sequence). The CDR3 totals 14 residues.

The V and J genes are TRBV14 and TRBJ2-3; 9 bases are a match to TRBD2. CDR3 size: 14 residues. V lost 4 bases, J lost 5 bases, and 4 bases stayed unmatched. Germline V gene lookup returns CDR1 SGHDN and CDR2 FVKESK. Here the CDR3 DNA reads TGTGCCAGCAGCCCCGAACTAGCGGGAGATACGCAGTATTTT. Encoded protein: CASSPELAGDTQYF.

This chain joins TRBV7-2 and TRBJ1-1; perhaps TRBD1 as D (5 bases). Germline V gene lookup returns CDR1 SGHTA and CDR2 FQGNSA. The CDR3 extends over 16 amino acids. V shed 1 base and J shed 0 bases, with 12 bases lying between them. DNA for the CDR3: TGTGCCAGCAGCTTAGTACAGGTCACAATGAACACTGAAGCTTTCTTT. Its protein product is CASSLVQVTMNTEAFF. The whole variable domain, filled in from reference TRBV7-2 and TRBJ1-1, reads GAGVSQSPSNKVTEKGKDVELRCDPISGHTALYWYRQSLGQGLEFLIYFQGNSAPDKSGLPSDRFSAERTGGSVSTLTIQRTQQEDSAVYLCASSLVQVTMNTEAFFGQGTRLTVV.

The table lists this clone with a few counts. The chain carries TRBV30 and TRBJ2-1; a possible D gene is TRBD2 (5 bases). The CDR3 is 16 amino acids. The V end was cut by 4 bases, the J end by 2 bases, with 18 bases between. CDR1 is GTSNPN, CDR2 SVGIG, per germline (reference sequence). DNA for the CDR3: TGTGCCTGGATCCCGCAGGACTGGTCCGCCTACAATGAGCAGTTCTTC. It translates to CAWIPQDWSAYNEQFF.

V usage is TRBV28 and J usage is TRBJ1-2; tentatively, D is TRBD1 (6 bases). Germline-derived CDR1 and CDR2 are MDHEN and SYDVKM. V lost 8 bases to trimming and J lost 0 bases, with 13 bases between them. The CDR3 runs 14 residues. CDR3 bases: TGTGCCAGCTTGACCGGGACACCTAACTATGGCTACACCTTC. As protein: CASLTGTPNYGYTF.

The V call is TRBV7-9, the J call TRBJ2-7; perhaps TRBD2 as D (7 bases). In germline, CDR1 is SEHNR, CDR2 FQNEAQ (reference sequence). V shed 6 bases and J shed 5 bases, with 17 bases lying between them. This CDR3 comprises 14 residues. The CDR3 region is CASSSVAGANEQYF. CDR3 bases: TGTGCCAGCAGTTCAGTGGCGGGGGCCAACGAGCAGTACTTC. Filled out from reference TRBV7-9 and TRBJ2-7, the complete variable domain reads DTGVSQNPRHKITKRGQNVTFRCDPISEHNRLYWYRQTLGQGPEFLTYFQNEAQLEKSRLLSDRFSAERPKGSFSTLEIQRTEQGDSAMYLCASSSVAGANEQYFGPGTRLTVT.

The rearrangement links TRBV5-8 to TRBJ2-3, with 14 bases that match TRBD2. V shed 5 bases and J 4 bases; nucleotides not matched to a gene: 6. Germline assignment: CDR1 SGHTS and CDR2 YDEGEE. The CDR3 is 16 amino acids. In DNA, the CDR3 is TGTGCCAGCAGTTCCGGGACTAGCGGGAGCCCAGATACGCAGTATTTT. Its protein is CASSSGTSGSPDTQYF.

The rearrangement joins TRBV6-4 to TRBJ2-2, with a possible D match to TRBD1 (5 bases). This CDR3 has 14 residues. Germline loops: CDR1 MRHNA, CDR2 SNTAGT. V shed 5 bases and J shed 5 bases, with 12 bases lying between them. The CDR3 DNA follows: TGTGCCAGCAGTTTCGACCAGGGTACCGGGGAGCTGTTTTTT. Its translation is CASSFDQGTGELFF.